Listed below are T cell receptor beta chains from one sample, sequenced in a study of shared clonotypes between healthy human individuals. The protocol was immunoSEQ multiplex PCR, while the TCRdb copy is restricted to in-frame clones and leaves out a portion. The sample consists of some 630,000 clones, 90% to 97% of them appearing once. Sequencing was carried out using naive CD8+ T cells sorted from blood. The source of these receptors is a woman in her 30s in good health. Both conserved end residues are part of each CDR3. Each record gives: clone size, CDR3 length, V gene, D gene, J gene, CDR3 DNA, CDR3 protein. D genes are given only for firm matches. The listing skips clone size in some rows; elsewhere it reads once, few, many or a size class.

>.|20|TRBV21-1|.|TRBJ2-5
TGTGCCAGCAGCAAACCCTCAGACAGGGGGCGGTTTGGGTACCAAGAGACCCAGTACTTC
CASSKPSDRGRFGYQETQYF
>once|15|TRBV7-8|TRBD1|TRBJ2-2
TGTGCCAGCAGCTTAGCACAGGGGATCACCGGGGAGCTGTTTTTT
CASSLAQGITGELFF
>.|13|TRBV19|.|TRBJ2-7
TGTGCCAGTAGTAGCCCGGGTACAGGCGAGCAGTACTTC
CASSSPGTGEQYF
>.|14|TRBV28|TRBD1|TRBJ2-3
TGTGCCAGCAGTTTGGGACAGGGGACAGATACGCAGTATTTT
CASSLGQGTDTQYF
>.|16|TRBV5-1|TRBD1|TRBJ2-7
TGCGCCAGCAGCCCTCACTACGGGACAGGTGCATACGAGCAGTACTTC
CASSPHYGTGAYEQYF
>.|16|TRBV21-1|.|TRBJ2-2
TGTGCCAGCAGCAAAGGGGCGGGAGCGGTCACCGGGGAGCTGTTTTTT
CASSKGAGAVTGELFF
>.|14|TRBV28|TRBD2|TRBJ2-7
TGTGCCAGCAGTTTAAGCGGGAGCTCCTACGAGCAGTACTTC
CASSLSGSSYEQYF
>.|14|TRBV14|TRBD1|TRBJ2-7
TGTGCCAGCAGCCCGAGGACAGGGGACTACGAGCAGTACTTC
CASSPRTGDYEQYF
>.|15|TRBV30|.|TRBJ1-2
TGTGCCTGGAGTGTAGGGGACAAGCTTAACTATGGCTACACCTTC
CAWSVGDKLNYGYTF
>.|15|TRBV2|.|TRBJ1-1
TGTGCCAGCAGTGACAGAGGCAGGTTGAACACTGAAGCTTTCTTT
CASSDRGRLNTEAFF
>once|11|TRBV20-1|.|TRBJ2-5
TGCAGTGCGTGGGACTTGGGGACCCAGTACTTC
CSAWDLGTQYF
>.|13|TRBV14|TRBD1|TRBJ2-7
TGTGCCAGCAGCCGAAACCCCGGACAGGGGTTGTACTTC
CASSRNPGQGLYF
>.|12|TRBV10-2|.|TRBJ2-7
TGCGCCAGCAGTGACAGTCCCTACGAGCAGTACTTC
CASSDSPYEQYF
>.|16|TRBV27|TRBD2|TRBJ2-7
TGTGCCAGCAGTTTCGGGAGCGGGGGACGACTCTACGAGCAGTACTTC
CASSFGSGGRLYEQYF
>.|10|TRBV28|.|TRBJ1-5
TGTGCCAGCAGTTTTGCGCCCCAGCATTTT
CASSFAPQHF
>.|17|TRBV5-4|TRBD2|TRBJ2-7
TGTGCCAGCAGCCAGGGACTAGCGGAGGAGCAATCCTACGAGCAGTACTTC
CASSQGLAEEQSYEQYF
>.|14|TRBV5-6|.|TRBJ1-4
TGTGCCAGCAGCTCGGGTCATGGTGGTGAAAAACTGTTTTTT
CASSSGHGGEKLFF
>.|16|TRBV5-1|TRBD2|TRBJ2-1
TGCGCCAGCAGCTTGGCAACTAGCGCCTCTACGAATGAGCAGTTCTTC
CASSLATSASTNEQFF
>.|15|TRBV27|.|TRBJ2-6
TGTGCCAGCAGTTTGGGCTTTTCTGGGGCCAACGTCCTGACTTTC
CASSLGFSGANVLTF
>.|12|TRBV27|.|TRBJ1-1
TGTGCCAGCAGTTTTCAGGGAGCTGAAGCTTTCTTT
CASSFQGAEAFF
>.|16|TRBV28|TRBD2|TRBJ2-5
TGTGCCAGCAGTTCTAAGACTAGCGGGAGTCGGGAGACCCAGTACTTC
CASSSKTSGSRETQYF
>.|15|TRBV6-5|TRBD2|TRBJ2-3
TGTGCCAGCAGTTACTCGGGAGGGAGAGCAGATACGCAGTATTTT
CASSYSGGRADTQYF
>.|12|TRBV27|.|TRBJ2-7
TGTGCCAGCAGTCCAAGCTCCTACGAGCAGTACTTC
CASSPSSYEQYF
>.|15|TRBV28|.|TRBJ2-2
TGTGCCAGCAGTTTATGGACGTCGAACACCGGGGAGCTGTTTTTT
CASSLWTSNTGELFF
>.|13|TRBV9|.|TRBJ2-1
TGTGCCAGCAGCGTAAGTCTGGGTCAGGAGCAGTTCTTC
CASSVSLGQEQFF
>.|14|TRBV6-5|.|TRBJ1-5
TGTGCCAGCAGTTACGGGCAGTCTAATCAGCCCCAGCATTTT
CASSYGQSNQPQHF
>.|15|TRBV28|.|TRBJ2-1
TGTGCCAGCAGTTTATCCGCTAGCCTCTGGGATGAGCAGTTCTTC
CASSLSASLWDEQFF